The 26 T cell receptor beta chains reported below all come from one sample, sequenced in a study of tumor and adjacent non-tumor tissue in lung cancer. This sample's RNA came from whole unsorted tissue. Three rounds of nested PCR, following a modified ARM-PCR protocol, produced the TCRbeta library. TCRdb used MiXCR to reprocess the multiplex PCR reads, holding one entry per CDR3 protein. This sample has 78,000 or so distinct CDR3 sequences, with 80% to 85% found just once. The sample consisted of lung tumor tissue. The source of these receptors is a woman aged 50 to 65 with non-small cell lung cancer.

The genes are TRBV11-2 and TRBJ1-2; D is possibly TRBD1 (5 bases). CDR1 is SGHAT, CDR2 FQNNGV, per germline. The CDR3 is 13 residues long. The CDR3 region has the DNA TGTACCAACAGCTTAGCACTGGGGACCGGCTACACCTTC. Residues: CTNSLALGTGYTF. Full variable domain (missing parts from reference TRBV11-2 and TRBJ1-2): EAGVAQSPRYKIIEKRQSVAFWCNPISGHATLYWYQQILGQGPKLLIQFQNNGVVDDSQLPKDRFSAERLKGVDSTLKIQPAKLEDSAVYLCTNSLALGTGYTFGSGTRLTVV.

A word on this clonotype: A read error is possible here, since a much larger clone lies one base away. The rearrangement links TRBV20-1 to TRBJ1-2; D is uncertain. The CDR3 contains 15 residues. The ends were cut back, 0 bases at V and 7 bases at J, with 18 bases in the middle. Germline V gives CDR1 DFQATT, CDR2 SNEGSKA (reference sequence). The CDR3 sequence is CSARDHERTDLGYTF. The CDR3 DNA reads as TGCAGTGCTAGAGACCATGAACGGACGGATCTTGGCTACACCTTC.

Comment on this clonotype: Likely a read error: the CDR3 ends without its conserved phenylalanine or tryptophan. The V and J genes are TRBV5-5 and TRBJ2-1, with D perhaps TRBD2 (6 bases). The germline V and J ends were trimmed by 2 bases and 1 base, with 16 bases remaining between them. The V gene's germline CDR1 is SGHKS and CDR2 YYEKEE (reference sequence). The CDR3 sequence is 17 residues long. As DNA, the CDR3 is TGTGCCAGCAGCTTTGTGCTGAGCGGGCGTTCCTACAATGAGCAGTTCTTA. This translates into CASSFVLSGRSYNEQFL.

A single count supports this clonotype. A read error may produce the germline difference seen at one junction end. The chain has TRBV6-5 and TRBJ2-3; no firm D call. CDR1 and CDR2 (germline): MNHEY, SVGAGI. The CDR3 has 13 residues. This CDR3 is CASSCVATDRQYF. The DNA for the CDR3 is TGTGCCAGCAGTTGCGTGGCCACAGATAGGCAGTATTTT.

CDR3 in DNA: TGTGCCAGTTCGTCTGATAACACCATATATTTT. As protein: CASSSDNTIYF. The gene calls are TRBV6-5 and TRBJ1-3; unclear D gene. V shed 9 bases and J shed 7 bases, with 10 bases lying between them. The CDR3 loop spans 11 amino acids. Germline CDR1 is MNHEY and CDR2 is SVGAGI.

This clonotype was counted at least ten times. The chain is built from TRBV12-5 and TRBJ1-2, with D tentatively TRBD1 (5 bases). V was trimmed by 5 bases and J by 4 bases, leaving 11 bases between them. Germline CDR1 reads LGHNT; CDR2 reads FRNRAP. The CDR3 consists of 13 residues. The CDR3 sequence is CASGRDGGYGYTF. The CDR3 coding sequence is TGTGCTAGTGGTCGGGACGGGGGCTATGGCTACACCTTC.

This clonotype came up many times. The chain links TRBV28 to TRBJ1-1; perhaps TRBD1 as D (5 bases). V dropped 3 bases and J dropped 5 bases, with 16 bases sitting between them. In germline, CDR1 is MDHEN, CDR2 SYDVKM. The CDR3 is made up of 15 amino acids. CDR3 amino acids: CASSLGSLRGTEAFF. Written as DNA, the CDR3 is TGTGCCAGCAGTTTGGGTAGTCTGAGGGGAACTGAAGCTTTCTTT.

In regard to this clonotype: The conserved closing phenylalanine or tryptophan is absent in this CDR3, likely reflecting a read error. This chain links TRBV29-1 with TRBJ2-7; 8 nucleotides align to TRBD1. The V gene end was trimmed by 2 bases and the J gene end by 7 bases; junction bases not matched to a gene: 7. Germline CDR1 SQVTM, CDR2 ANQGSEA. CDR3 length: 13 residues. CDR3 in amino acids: CSVENTGGGEQYS. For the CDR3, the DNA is TGCAGCGTTGAAAACACAGGGGGAGGTGAGCAGTACTCC.

The CDR3 here is CIAMDPDTQYF. DNA of the CDR3: TGCATAGCTATGGACCCAGATACGCAGTATTTT. The chain has TRBV20-1 and TRBJ2-3; D remains unclear. Germline lookup yields CDR1 DFQATT and CDR2 SNEGSKA (reference sequence). CDR3 size: 11 residues.

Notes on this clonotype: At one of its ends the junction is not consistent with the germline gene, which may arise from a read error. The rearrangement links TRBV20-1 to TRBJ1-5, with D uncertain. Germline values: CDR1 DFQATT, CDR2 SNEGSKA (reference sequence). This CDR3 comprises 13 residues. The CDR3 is CCAREHSNQPQHF. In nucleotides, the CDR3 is TGCTGTGCTAGGGAACATAGCAATCAGCCCCAGCATTTT.

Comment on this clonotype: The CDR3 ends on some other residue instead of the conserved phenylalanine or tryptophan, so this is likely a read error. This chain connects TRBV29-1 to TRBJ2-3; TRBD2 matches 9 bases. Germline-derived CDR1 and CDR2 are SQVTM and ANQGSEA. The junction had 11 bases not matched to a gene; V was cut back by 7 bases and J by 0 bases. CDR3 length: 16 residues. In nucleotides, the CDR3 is TGCAGCGCCCGTGGCTCAACTAGCGGGAGCACAGATACGCAGTATTTA. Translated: CSARGSTSGSTDTQYL.

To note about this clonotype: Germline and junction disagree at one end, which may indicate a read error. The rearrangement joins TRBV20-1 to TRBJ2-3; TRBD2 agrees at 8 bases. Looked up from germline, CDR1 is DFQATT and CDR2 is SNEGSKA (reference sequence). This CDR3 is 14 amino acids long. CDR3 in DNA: TGCAGTGTTAGTAAAAGCGGGAGCGCAGATACCCAGTATTTT. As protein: CSVSKSGSADTQYF.

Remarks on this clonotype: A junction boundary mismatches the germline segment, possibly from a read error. This CDR3 reads CASSLDINYGYTF. The CDR3 DNA is TGTGCTAGCAGTCTGGACATTAATTATGGCTACACCTTC. V and J are TRBV6-1 and TRBJ1-2; D possibly corresponds to TRBD1 (5 bases). Germline V CDR1 and CDR2: MNHNS, SASEGT. The CDR3 loop spans 13 amino acids.

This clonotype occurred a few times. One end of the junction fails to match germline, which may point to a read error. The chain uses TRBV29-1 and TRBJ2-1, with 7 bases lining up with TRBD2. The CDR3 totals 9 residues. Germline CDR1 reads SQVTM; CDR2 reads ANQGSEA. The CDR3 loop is CSGGGSELF. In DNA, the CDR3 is TGCAGTGGGGGAGGGTCGGAGCTCTTC.

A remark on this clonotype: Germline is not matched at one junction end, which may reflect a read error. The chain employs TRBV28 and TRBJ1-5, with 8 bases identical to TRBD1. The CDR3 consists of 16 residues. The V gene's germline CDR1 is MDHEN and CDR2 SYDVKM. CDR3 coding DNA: TGTGCCAGCAGTTTCGCCGGGACAGGAAGCAGTCAGCCTCAGCATTTT. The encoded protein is CASSFAGTGSSQPQHF. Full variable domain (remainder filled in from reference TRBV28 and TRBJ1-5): DVKVTQSSRYLVKRTGEKVFLECVQDMDHENMFWYRQDPGLGLRLIYFSYDVKMKEKGDIPEGYSVSREKKERFSLILESASTNQTSMYLCASSFAGTGSSQPQHFGDGTRLSIL.

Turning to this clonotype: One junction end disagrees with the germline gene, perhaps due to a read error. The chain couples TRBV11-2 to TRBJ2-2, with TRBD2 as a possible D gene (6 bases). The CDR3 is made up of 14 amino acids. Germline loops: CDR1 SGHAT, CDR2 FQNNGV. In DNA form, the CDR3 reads TGTGCCAGCTGCATAGAACAATTAGGCGGGGAGCTGTTATTT. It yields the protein CASCIEQLGGELLF.

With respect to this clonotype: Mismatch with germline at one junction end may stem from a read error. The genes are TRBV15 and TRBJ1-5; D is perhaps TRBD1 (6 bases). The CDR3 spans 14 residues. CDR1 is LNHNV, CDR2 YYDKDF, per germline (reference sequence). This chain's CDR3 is CTTSRGGRLQPQHF. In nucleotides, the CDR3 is TGTACCACCAGCAGAGGGGGGCGGCTTCAGCCCCAGCATTTT. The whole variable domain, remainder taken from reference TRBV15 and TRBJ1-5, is DAMVIQNPRYQVTQFGKPVTLSCSQTLNHNVMYWYQQKSSQAPKLLFHYYDKDFNNEADTPDNFQSRRPNTSFCFLDIRSPGLGDTAMYLCTTSRGGRLQPQHFGDGTRLSIL.

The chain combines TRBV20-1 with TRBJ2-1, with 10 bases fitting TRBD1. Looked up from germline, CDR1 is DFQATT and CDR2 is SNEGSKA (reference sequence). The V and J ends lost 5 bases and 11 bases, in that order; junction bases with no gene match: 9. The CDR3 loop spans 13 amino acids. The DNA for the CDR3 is TGCAGTGCTCCCCGGGACAGGGGTCATAAGCAGTTCTTC. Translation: CSAPRDRGHKQFF.

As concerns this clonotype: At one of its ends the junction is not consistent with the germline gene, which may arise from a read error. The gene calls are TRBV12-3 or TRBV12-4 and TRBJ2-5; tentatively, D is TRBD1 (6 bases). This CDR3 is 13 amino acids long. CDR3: CASSKQGKDTQYF. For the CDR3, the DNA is TGTGCCAGCAGTAAACAGGGTAAAGATACCCAGTACTTT.

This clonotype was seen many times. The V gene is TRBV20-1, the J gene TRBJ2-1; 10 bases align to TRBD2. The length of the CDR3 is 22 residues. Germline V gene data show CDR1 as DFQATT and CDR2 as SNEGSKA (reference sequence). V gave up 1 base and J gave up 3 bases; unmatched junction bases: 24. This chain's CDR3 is CSARVYNFLTSGTAVLYNEQFF. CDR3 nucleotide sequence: TGCAGTGCTAGAGTATACAATTTTCTTACTAGCGGGACCGCCGTACTCTACAATGAGCAGTTCTTC.

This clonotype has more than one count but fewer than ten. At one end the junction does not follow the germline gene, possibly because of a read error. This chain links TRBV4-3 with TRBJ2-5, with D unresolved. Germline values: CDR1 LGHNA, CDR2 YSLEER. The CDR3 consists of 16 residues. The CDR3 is CPSSQLVSLPQETQYF. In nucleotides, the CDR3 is TGTCCCAGCAGCCAATTAGTATCTCTCCCACAAGAGACCCAGTACTTC.

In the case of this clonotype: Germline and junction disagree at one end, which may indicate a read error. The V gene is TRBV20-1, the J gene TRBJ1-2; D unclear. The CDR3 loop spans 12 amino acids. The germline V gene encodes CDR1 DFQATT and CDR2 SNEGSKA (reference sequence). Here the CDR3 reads CSAREGGYGYTF. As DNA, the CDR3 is TGCAGTGCTCGAGAAGGAGGCTATGGCTACACCTTC.

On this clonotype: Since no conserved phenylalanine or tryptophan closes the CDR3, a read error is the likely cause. The CDR3 sequence: CCASYEDYGYTL. As DNA, the CDR3 is TGCTGTGCTAGTTACGAGGACTATGGCTACACCTTA. The rearrangement uses TRBV20-1 and TRBJ1-2; D is undetermined. Germline CDR1 is DFQATT and CDR2 is SNEGSKA (reference sequence). This CDR3 contains 12 residues.

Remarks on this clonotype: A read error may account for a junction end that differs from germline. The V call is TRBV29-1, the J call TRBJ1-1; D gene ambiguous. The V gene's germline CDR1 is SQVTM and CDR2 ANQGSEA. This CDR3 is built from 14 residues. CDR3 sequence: CSVDHGLVNTEAFF. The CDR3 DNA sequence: TGCAGTGTAGATCACGGCCTTGTGAACACAGAAGCTTTCTTT.

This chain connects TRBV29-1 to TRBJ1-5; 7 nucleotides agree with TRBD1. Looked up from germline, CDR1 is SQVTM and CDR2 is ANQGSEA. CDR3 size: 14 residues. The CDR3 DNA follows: TGCAGAGTCGGAGGGAGGGGGCAAAATCAGCCCCAGCATTTT. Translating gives CRVGGRGQNQPQHF.

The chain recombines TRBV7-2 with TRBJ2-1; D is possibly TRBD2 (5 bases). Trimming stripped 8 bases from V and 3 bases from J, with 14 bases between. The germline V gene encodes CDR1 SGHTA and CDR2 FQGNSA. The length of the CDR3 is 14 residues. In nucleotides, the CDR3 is TGTGCCAGCTACTTACAGCGGAACTACAATGAGCAGTTCTTC. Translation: CASYLQRNYNEQFF.